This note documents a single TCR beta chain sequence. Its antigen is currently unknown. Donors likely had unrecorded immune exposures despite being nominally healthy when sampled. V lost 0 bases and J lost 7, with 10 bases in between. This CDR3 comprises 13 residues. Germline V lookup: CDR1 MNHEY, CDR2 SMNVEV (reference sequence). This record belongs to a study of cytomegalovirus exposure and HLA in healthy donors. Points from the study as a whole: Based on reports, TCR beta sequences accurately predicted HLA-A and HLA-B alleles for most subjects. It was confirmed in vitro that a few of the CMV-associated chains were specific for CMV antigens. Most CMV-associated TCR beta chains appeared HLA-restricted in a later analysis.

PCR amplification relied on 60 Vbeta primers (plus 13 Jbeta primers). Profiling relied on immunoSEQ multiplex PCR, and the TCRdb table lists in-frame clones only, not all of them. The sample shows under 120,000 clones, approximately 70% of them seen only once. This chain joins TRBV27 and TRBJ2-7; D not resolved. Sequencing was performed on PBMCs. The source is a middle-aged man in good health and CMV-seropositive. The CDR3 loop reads CASSLSWRGEQYF. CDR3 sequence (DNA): TGTGCCAGCAGTTTATCGTGGAGAGGAGAGCAGTACTTC.